A selection of T cell receptor beta chains follows, all from one sample in a study of chemoradiotherapy in HPV16-positive cancers. Clones were sequenced by immunoSEQ multiplex PCR, and TCRdb holds only the in-frame ones, with some missing. Here the sample spans roughly 34,000 clones, about 85% being singletons. The sample here was blood, taken from a patient who underwent chemoradiotherapy. These receptors came from a human donor with HPV-associated anogenital cancer. Both conserved end residues are part of each CDR3. The order of the fields is clone size, D gene, V gene, J gene, CDR3 DNA, CDR3 protein. A D gene is named only where the DNA matches it firmly. For some rows the clone size is stated as once, few or many, or as a class when expanded; others skip it.

>NA|NA|TRBV28|TRBJ2-7
TGTGCCAGCACCGCCACAGGGTACGAGCAGTACTTC
CASTATGYEQYF
>NA|NA|TRBV11-2|TRBJ1-5
TGTGCCAGCAGCTCAGACAGTCTTAGCAATCAGCCCCAGCATTTT
CASSSDSLSNQPQHF
>once|NA|TRBV10-3|TRBJ2-2
TGTGCCATCAGCCCAAAAGCGGACCCGAACACCGGGGAGCTGTTTTTT
CAISPKADPNTGELFF
>NA|NA|TRBV6-4|TRBJ2-1
TGTGCCAGCAGTGACGGAGACTCGTCCTACAATGAGCAGTTCTTC
CASSDGDSSYNEQFF
>NA|NA|TRBV7-6|TRBJ2-7
TGTGCCAGCAGCTTAGGAAATCCAGAACAGACCTACGAGCAGTACTTC
CASSLGNPEQTYEQYF
>NA|NA|TRBV7-2|TRBJ1-2
TGTGCCAGCAGCTGGATGGGGGATGGAGGGGGAGGCTACACCTTC
CASSWMGDGGGGYTF
>NA|NA|TRBV6-4|TRBJ1-1
TGTGCCAGCAGGGCAGCGATGAACACTGAAGCTTTCTTT
CASRAAMNTEAFF
>few|TRBD2|TRBV4-2|TRBJ2-5
TGTGCCAGCAGCCAAGACGGGGAGCCTAGCGGGGGACAAGAGACCCAGTACTTC
CASSQDGEPSGGQETQYF
>NA|NA|TRBV11-3|TRBJ1-1
TGTGCCAGCAGCCCAGGGGACACTGAAGCTTTCTTT
CASSPGDTEAFF
>NA|TRBD1|TRBV25-1|TRBJ2-4
TGTGCCAGCAGTGACCCGGGACAGATGGGCAAAAACATTCAGTACTTC
CASSDPGQMGKNIQYF
>NA|NA|TRBV27|TRBJ1-2
TGTGCCAGCAGTGGGACCGCGTCCACCGGCTACACCTTC
CASSGTASTGYTF
>NA|NA|TRBV28|TRBJ1-1
TGTGCCAGCAGTTTAGTAAGTCGAGGGCTCACTGAAGCTTTCTTT
CASSLVSRGLTEAFF
>NA|TRBD2|TRBV11-3|TRBJ2-1
TGTGCCAGCAGCTTCGGGCTAGCGGGGAAGGATGAGCAGTTCTTC
CASSFGLAGKDEQFF
>few|NA|TRBV19|TRBJ2-2
TGTGCCAGTAGTATCCAGGGAGGAGCCGGGGAGCTGTTTTTT
CASSIQGGAGELFF
>few|TRBD1|TRBV5-1|TRBJ2-7
TGCGCCAGCAGCATGGGACAGGGCTACGAGCAGTACTTC
CASSMGQGYEQYF
>NA|NA|TRBV11-2|TRBJ1-2
TGTGCCAGCACCCCGGTTAGGCTCTATGGCTACACCTTC
CASTPVRLYGYTF